A few counts support the clone carrying this T cell receptor (beta chain). Its specificity is unknown. CDR3 length equals 13 residues. CDR1 and CDR2 from the germline V gene are SGHTA and FQGNSA. V lost 5 bases to trimming and J lost 1 base, with 8 bases between them. This sample was included in a study of T-cell memory formation after mild COVID-19. Study conclusions and caveats: Pre-infection memory carried some responding clones, suggesting that cross-reactive memory joined. Contracting clones, day 15 to 85, had balanced CD4/CD8, and later expanders favored CD4+. Shrinking CD4+ clones resided mostly in CM and EM, and CD8+ ones in EMRA.

5'RACE, which relied on constant-segment primers, yielded TCR alpha and TCR beta cDNA libraries carrying sample barcodes and UMIs. TCRdb fed the 5' RACE reads into MiXCR, producing one record per CDR3 protein. The sample has approximately 440,000 distinct CDR3 sequences; around 19% are singletons. The receptor's source is an adult woman who had mild COVID-19 (a few samples of this study predate the infection). Cell type and time point are not known. The sequenced sample consisted of PBMCs or a T cell subset sorted from them (not recorded which). The chain couples TRBV7-2 to TRBJ1-1; D unclear. DNA for the CDR3: TGTGCCAGCAGCCTGGCGAAGAACACTGAAGCTTTCTTT. Translated, it gives CASSLAKNTEAFF.